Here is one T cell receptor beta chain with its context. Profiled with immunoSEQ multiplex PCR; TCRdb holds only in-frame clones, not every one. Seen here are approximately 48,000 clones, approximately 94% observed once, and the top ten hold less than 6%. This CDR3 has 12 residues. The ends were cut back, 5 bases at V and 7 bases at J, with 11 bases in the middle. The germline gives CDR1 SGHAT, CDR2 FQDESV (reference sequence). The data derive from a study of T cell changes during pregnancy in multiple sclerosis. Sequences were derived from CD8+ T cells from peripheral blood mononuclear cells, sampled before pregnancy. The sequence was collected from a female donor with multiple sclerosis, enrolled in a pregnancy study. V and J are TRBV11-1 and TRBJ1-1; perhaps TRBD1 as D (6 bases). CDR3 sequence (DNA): TGTGCCAGCAGCGCCGGGACAAATGAAGCTTTCTTT. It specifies CASSAGTNEAFF.